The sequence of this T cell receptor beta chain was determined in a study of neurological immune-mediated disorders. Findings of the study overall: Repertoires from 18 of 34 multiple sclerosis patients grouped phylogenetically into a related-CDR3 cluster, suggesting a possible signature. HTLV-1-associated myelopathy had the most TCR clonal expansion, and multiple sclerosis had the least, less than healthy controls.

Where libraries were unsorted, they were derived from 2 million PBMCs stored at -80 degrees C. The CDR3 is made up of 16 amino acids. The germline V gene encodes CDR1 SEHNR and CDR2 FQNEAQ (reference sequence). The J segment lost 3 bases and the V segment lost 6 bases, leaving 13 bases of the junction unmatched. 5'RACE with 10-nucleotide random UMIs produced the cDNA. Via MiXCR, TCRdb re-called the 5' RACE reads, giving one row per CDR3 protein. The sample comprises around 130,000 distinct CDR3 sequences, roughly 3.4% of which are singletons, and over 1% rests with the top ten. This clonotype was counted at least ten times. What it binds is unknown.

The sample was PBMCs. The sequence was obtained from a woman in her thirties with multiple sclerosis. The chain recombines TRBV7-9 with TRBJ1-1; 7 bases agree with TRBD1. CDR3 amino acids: CASSQDWGRGDTEAFF. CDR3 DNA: TGTGCCAGCAGTCAAGACTGGGGCAGGGGGGACACTGAAGCTTTCTTT.